This is a list of T cell receptor beta chains from one sample in a study of post-analysis software for immune sequencing data. TCRdb reprocessed the PCR reads with MiXCR, giving one entry per CDR3 protein. This table holds 820,000 or so distinct CDR3 sequences, around 50% found once. The specimen was blood. These receptors were collected from a girl aged 10-17 years with multiple sclerosis. Both conserved end residues are part of each CDR3. A D gene is named only where the DNA matches it firmly. Size tells how often a clone was seen (once, few, many) or the class of an expanded clone, and some rows leave it out.

D gene: TRBD1
J gene: TRBJ2-5
clone size: NA
V gene: TRBV5-1
CDR3 DNA: TGCGCCAGCAGCCCCGGACAGGGGCCGGAGCAGTACTTC
CDR3 protein: CASSPGQGPEQYF

D gene: TRBD1
J gene: TRBJ2-3
clone size: NA
V gene: TRBV14
CDR3 DNA: TGTGCCAGCAGCCCTCTGGGACAGGGAACTACAGATACGCAGTATTTT
CDR3 protein: CASSPLGQGTTDTQYF

D gene: TRBD1
J gene: TRBJ2-1
clone size: few
V gene: TRBV29-1
CDR3 DNA: TGCAGCGTCGAGGACAGGGCCTACAATGAGCAGTTCTTC
CDR3 protein: CSVEDRAYNEQFF

D gene: NA
J gene: TRBJ2-3
clone size: once
V gene: TRBV20-1
CDR3 DNA: TGCAGTGCTAGGTGGGAGCAGGGGACAGATACGCAGTATTTT
CDR3 protein: CSARWEQGTDTQYF

D gene: NA
J gene: TRBJ2-7
clone size: NA
V gene: TRBV9
CDR3 DNA: TGTGCCAGCAGCGTAGGGTATTACGAGCAGTACTTC
CDR3 protein: CASSVGYYEQYF

D gene: TRBD1
J gene: TRBJ2-7
clone size: NA
V gene: TRBV2
CDR3 DNA: TGTGCCAGTACCCGACAGGGTCCCTCCTACGAGCAGTACTTC
CDR3 protein: CASTRQGPSYEQYF

D gene: TRBD1
J gene: TRBJ2-3
clone size: once
V gene: TRBV20-1
CDR3 DNA: TGCAGTGCTGGGGGACAGGGGGTTTTGGGGATATCGCAGTATTTT
CDR3 protein: CSAGGQGVLGISQYF

D gene: NA
J gene: TRBJ2-1
clone size: NA
V gene: TRBV9
CDR3 DNA: TGTGCCAGCAGCCCGAGACTGTTATTTCTGGTCAATGAGCAGTTCTTC
CDR3 protein: CASSPRLLFLVNEQFF

D gene: TRBD2
J gene: TRBJ2-1
clone size: NA
V gene: TRBV29-1
CDR3 DNA: TGCAGCGGGGAATCCGGGGGGGGTCAGTTCTTC
CDR3 protein: CSGESGGGQFF

D gene: TRBD2
J gene: TRBJ2-3
clone size: NA
V gene: TRBV2
CDR3 DNA: TGTGCCACTCCGACTAGCGGGAGGGCCGCGAGAGGCACAGATACGCAGTATTTT
CDR3 protein: CATPTSGRAARGTDTQYF

D gene: NA
J gene: TRBJ1-2
clone size: NA
V gene: TRBV30
CDR3 DNA: TGTGCCTGGGGATTAGGCAGGAGCAACTATGGCTACACCTTC
CDR3 protein: CAWGLGRSNYGYTF

D gene: NA
J gene: TRBJ2-7
clone size: few
V gene: TRBV29-1
CDR3 DNA: TGCAGCGTTGGGTGGACAGTTCGGGACGAGCAGTACTTC
CDR3 protein: CSVGWTVRDEQYF

D gene: TRBD1
J gene: TRBJ1-2
clone size: NA
V gene: TRBV4-1
CDR3 DNA: TGCGCCAGCAGCCCGGGCGAGGGGGACAGGTCACTAAGTTCCTATGGCTACACCTTC
CDR3 protein: CASSPGEGDRSLSSYGYTF

D gene: TRBD1
J gene: TRBJ2-7
clone size: NA
V gene: TRBV29-1
CDR3 DNA: TGCAGCGTGCCGGGACAGGGCCTCTACGAGCAGTACTTC
CDR3 protein: CSVPGQGLYEQYF

D gene: TRBD2
J gene: TRBJ2-7
clone size: NA
V gene: TRBV10-3
CDR3 DNA: TGTGCCATCAGTGAGTCGGGACTAGCGGGAGAGCAGTACTTC
CDR3 protein: CAISESGLAGEQYF

D gene: NA
J gene: TRBJ2-1
clone size: NA
V gene: TRBV4-2
CDR3 DNA: TGTGCCAGCAGCCAAGATCCTAGCAGCGTATACAATGAGCAGTTCTTC
CDR3 protein: CASSQDPSSVYNEQFF

D gene: NA
J gene: TRBJ2-1
clone size: NA
V gene: TRBV5-1
CDR3 DNA: TGCGCCAGCAGCTTGACAGGGATATATGAGCAGTTCTTC
CDR3 protein: CASSLTGIYEQFF

D gene: NA
J gene: TRBJ2-5
clone size: NA
V gene: TRBV10-1
CDR3 DNA: TGCGCCAGCAGTGATACAGCAGGGGTCCAAGAGACCCAGTACTTC
CDR3 protein: CASSDTAGVQETQYF

D gene: TRBD1
J gene: TRBJ2-7
clone size: many
V gene: TRBV7-6
CDR3 DNA: TGTGCCAGCAGTAAGGACAGGGGCCCGTCCTACGAGCAGTACTTC
CDR3 protein: CASSKDRGPSYEQYF

D gene: NA
J gene: TRBJ2-1
clone size: NA
V gene: TRBV30
CDR3 DNA: TGTGCCTGGAGTGGTAGTAACAATGAGCAGTTCTTC
CDR3 protein: CAWSGSNNEQFF

D gene: NA
J gene: TRBJ2-3
clone size: NA
V gene: TRBV5-1
CDR3 DNA: TGCGCCAGCAGCTTGGCCAGCTGGGATACGCAGTATTTT
CDR3 protein: CASSLASWDTQYF

D gene: NA
J gene: TRBJ2-7
clone size: NA
V gene: TRBV27
CDR3 DNA: TGTGCCAGCAGCTGGCGAAGGGGACACCTCGAGCAGTACTTC
CDR3 protein: CASSWRRGHLEQYF

D gene: TRBD1
J gene: TRBJ1-1
clone size: NA
V gene: TRBV9
CDR3 DNA: TGTGCCAGCAGCGTAGGGGAGGGGGCGAACACTGAAGCTTTCTTT
CDR3 protein: CASSVGEGANTEAFF

D gene: TRBD1
J gene: TRBJ1-5
clone size: NA
V gene: TRBV20-1
CDR3 DNA: TGCAGTGCCTACGGACAGGGCAATCAGCCCCAGCATTTT
CDR3 protein: CSAYGQGNQPQHF

D gene: NA
J gene: TRBJ1-5
clone size: NA
V gene: TRBV6-5
CDR3 DNA: TGTGCCAGCAGCCGGACCCTTCAAGGCGATCAGCCCCAGCATTTT
CDR3 protein: CASSRTLQGDQPQHF

D gene: TRBD1
J gene: TRBJ2-3
clone size: few
V gene: TRBV5-6
CDR3 DNA: TGTGCCAGCCGACAGGGGGGCACAGATACGCAGTATTTT
CDR3 protein: CASRQGGTDTQYF

D gene: NA
J gene: TRBJ2-1
clone size: NA
V gene: TRBV3-1
CDR3 DNA: TGTGCCAGCAGCTTCCGAACCCCCGGGACTGCCGATGAGCAGTTCTTC
CDR3 protein: CASSFRTPGTADEQFF

D gene: NA
J gene: TRBJ2-7
clone size: NA
V gene: TRBV29-1
CDR3 DNA: TGCAGCGCCGAGAGGTACAACGAGCAGTACTTC
CDR3 protein: CSAERYNEQYF

D gene: TRBD2
J gene: TRBJ2-5
clone size: few
V gene: TRBV5-1
CDR3 DNA: TGCGCCAGCAGCACCAGACGGGGGGGCGGAGAGACCCAGTACTTC
CDR3 protein: CASSTRRGGGETQYF